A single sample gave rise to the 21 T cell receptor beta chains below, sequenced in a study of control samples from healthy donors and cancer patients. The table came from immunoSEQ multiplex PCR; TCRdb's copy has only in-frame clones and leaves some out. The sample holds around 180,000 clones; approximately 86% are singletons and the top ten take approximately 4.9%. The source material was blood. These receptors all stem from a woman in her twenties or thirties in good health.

The CDR3 bases are TGCGCCAGCAGCCAGGGAAAACACACTGAAGCTTTCTTT. Protein: CASSQGKHTEAFF. This chain connects TRBV4-1 to TRBJ1-1; D is unclear. This CDR3 is built from 13 residues. V dropped 3 bases and J dropped 3 bases, with 8 bases sitting between them. Germline CDR1 is MGHRA and CDR2 is YSYEKL.

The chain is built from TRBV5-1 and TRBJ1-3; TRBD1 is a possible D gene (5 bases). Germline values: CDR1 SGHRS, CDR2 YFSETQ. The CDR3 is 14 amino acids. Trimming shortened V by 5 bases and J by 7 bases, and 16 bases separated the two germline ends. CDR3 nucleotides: TGCGCCAGCAGACGGGACGGGACTCCGAACACCATATATTTT. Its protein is CASRRDGTPNTIYF.

The CDR3 nucleotides are TGTGCCAGCAGCTTAAGTACGAGCTATGGCTACACCTTC. It codes for CASSLSTSYGYTF. The gene calls are TRBV7-2 and TRBJ1-2, with no clear D. The CDR3 is made up of 13 amino acids. Germline V lookup: CDR1 SGHTA, CDR2 FQGNSA. V was shortened by 2 bases and J by 4 bases, with 8 bases between the two germline ends.

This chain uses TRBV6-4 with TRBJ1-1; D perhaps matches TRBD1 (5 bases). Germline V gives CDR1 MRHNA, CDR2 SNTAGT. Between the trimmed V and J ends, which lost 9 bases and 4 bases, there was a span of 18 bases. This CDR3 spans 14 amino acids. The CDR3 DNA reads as TGTGCCAGTATGAAAGATCAGGGTCGCACTGAAGCTTTCTTT. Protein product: CASMKDQGRTEAFF.

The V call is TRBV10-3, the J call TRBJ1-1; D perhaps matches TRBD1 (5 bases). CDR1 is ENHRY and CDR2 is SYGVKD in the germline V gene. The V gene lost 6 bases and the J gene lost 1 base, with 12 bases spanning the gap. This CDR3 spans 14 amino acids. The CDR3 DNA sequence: TGTGCCATCAGCGTCGACAGAGCGAACACTGAAGCTTTCTTT. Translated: CAISVDRANTEAFF.

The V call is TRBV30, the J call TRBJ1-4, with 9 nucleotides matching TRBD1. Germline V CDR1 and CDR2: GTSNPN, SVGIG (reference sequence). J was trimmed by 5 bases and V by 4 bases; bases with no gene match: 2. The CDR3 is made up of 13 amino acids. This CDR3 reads CAWTQGANEKLFF. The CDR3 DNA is TGTGCCTGGACACAGGGGGCCAATGAAAAACTGTTTTTT.

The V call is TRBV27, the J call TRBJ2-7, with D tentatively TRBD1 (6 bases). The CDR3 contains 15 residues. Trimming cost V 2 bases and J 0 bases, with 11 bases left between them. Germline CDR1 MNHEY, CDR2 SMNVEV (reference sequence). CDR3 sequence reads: CASSLRGLSSYEQYF. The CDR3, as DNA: TGTGCCAGCAGTTTAAGGGGGTTAAGCTCCTACGAGCAGTACTTC.

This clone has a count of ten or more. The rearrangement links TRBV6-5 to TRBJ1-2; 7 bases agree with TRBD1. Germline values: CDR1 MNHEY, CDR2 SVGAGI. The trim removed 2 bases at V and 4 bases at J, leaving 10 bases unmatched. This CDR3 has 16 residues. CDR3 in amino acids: CASSYIRTGGAYGYTF. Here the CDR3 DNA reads TGTGCCAGCAGTTACATCCGGACAGGAGGGGCCTATGGCTACACCTTC.

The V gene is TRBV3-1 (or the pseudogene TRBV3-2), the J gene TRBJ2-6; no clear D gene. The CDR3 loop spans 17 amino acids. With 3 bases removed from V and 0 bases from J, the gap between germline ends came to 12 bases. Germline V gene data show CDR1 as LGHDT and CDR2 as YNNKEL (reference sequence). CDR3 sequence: CASSQTPESSGANVLTF. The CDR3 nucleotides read TGTGCCAGCAGCCAGACTCCTGAGAGCTCTGGGGCCAACGTCCTGACTTTC.

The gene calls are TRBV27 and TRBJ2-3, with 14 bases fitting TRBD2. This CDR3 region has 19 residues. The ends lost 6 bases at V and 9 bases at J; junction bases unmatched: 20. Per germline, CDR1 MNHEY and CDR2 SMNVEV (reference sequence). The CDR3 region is CASSRRGTSGSRPRSTQYF. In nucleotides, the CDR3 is TGTGCCAGCAGCCGACGAGGGACTAGCGGGAGTCGCCCAAGATCGACGCAGTATTTT.

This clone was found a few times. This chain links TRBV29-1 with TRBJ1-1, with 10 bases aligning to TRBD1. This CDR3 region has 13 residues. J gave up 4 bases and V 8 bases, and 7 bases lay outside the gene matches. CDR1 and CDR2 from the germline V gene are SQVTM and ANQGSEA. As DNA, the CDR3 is TGCAGCCATTCCGGGACAGGGGTCACTGAAGCTTTCTTT. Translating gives CSHSGTGVTEAFF. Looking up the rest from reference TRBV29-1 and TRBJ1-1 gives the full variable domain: SAVISQKPSRDICQRGTSLTIQCQVDSQVTMMFWYRQQPGQSLTLIATANQGSEATYESGFVIDKFPISRPNLTFSTLTVSNMSPEDSSIYLCSHSGTGVTEAFFGQGTRLTVV.

The CDR3 loop is CASSRDSEKLFF. CDR3 bases: TGTGCCAGCAGCAGGGACAGTGAAAAACTGTTTTTT. The chain uses TRBV7-6 and TRBJ1-4; 7 bases line up with TRBD1. The CDR3 sequence is 12 residues long. V was clipped by 5 bases and J by 7 bases; unmatched bases: 1. Germline V gene sequence: CDR1 SGHVS, CDR2 FNYEAQ.

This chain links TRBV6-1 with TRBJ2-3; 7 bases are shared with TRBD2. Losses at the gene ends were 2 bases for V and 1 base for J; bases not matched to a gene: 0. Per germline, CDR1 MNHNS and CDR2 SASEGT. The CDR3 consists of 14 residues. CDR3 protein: CASSERGGTDTQYF. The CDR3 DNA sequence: TGTGCCAGCAGTGAACGGGGGGGCACAGATACGCAGTATTTT.

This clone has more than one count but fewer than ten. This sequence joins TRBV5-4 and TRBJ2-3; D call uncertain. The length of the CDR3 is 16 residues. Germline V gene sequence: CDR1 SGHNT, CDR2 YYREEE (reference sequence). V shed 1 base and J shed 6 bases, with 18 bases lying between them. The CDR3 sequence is CASSLRVGPRADTQYF. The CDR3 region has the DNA TGTGCCAGCAGCTTGAGGGTGGGCCCCCGGGCGGATACGCAGTATTTT.

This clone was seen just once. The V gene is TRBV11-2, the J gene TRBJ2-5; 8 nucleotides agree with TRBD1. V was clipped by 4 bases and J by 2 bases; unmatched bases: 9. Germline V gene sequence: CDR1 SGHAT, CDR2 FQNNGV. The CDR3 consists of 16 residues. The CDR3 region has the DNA TGTGCCAGCAGCTCGACAGGGGTAAGGGAACAAGAGACCCAGTACTTC. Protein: CASSSTGVREQETQYF.

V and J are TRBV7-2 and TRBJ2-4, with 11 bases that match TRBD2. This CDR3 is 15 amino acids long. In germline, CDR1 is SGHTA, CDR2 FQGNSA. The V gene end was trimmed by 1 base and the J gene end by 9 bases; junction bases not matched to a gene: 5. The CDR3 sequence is CASSLVAGGPGIQYF. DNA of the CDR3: TGTGCCAGCAGCTTAGTAGCGGGAGGGCCCGGCATTCAGTACTTC.

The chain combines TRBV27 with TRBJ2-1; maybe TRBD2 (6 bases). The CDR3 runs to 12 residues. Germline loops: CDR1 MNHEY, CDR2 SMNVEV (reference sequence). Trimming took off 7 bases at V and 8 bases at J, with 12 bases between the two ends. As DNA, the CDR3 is TGTGCCAGCAACCCGCCGGGGGATGAGCAGTTCTTC. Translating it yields CASNPPGDEQFF.

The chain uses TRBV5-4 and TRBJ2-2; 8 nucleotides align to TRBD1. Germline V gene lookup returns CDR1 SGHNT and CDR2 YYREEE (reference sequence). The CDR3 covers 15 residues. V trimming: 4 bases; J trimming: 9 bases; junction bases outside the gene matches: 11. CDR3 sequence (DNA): TGTGCCAGCAGCCCCGGATTTGGACAGGGCAGGGAGCTGTTTTTT. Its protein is CASSPGFGQGRELFF.

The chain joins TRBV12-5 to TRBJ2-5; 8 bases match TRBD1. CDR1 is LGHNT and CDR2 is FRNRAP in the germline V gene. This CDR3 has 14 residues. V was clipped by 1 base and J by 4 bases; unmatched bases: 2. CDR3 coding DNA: TGTGCTAGTGGTTTGGCAGACAGGGGAGAGACCCAGTACTTC. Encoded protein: CASGLADRGETQYF.

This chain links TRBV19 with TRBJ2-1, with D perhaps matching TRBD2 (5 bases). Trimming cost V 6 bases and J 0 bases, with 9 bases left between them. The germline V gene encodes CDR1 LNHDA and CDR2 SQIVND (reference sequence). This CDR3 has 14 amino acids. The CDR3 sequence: CASRAADSYNEQFF. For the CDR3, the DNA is TGTGCCAGTAGAGCAGCGGACTCCTACAATGAGCAGTTCTTC.

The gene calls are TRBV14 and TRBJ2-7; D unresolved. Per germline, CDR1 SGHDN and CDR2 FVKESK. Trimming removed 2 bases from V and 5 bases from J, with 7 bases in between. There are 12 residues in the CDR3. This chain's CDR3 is CASSQLPDEQYF. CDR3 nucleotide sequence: TGTGCCAGCAGCCAACTTCCAGACGAGCAGTACTTC.